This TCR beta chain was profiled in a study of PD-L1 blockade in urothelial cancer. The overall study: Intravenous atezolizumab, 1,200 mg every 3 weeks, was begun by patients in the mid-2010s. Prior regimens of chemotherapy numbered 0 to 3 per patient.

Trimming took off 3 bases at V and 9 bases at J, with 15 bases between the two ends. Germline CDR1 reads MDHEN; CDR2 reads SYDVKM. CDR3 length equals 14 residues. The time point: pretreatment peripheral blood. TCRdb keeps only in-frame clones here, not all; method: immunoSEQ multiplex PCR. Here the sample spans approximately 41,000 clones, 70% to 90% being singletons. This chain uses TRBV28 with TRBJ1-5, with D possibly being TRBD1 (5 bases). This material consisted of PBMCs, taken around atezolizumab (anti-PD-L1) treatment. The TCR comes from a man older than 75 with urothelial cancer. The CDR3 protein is CASSFGAGPRPQHF. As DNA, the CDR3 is TGTGCCAGCAGTTTTGGGGCAGGCCCGAGGCCCCAGCATTTT.